This record concerns one TCR beta chain sequence. Its antigen is unidentified. This specimen belongs to a study of graft-versus-host responses after intestinal transplantation. For the study at large: Among the recipients, transplants were multivisceral, liver-intestinal, or isolated intestinal.

Sequenced by immunoSEQ multiplex PCR; TCRdb stores in-frame clones only, minus some. The table records roughly 73,000 clones, more than 75% of them present only once. Looked up from germline, CDR1 is MNHEY and CDR2 is SMNVEV (reference sequence). Trimming pared 3 bases from V and 2 bases from J, leaving 8 bases between. The CDR3 is 14 residues long. The input for sequencing was unstimulated CD8+ T cells sorted from spleen or lymph node cells, taken before transplant. The receptor comes from a human donor who was the organ donor for an intestinal transplant. The gene calls are TRBV27 and TRBJ2-1; D may be TRBD1 or TRBD2 (5 bases each). The chain's CDR3 is CASSFREPYNEQFF. The DNA for the CDR3 is TGTGCCAGCAGTTTCAGGGAGCCCTACAATGAGCAGTTCTTC.